The clone carrying this T cell receptor beta chain has only a few counts. The antigen is undetermined. It was through 5'RACE template switching that TCR cDNA was made, with a universal primer site and UMIs added. TCRdb reanalysed the 5' RACE reads using MiXCR and keeps one entry per CDR3 protein. The data hold some 420,000 distinct CDR3 sequences, with roughly a sixth observed a single time. CDR3 length equals 16 residues. The V segment lost 5 bases and the J segment 5 bases; nucleotides outside the gene matches: 6. Germline CDR1 and CDR2: SGHAT and FQNNGV. These data are taken from a study of T cells after yellow fever vaccination. General study points: Clonotype sharing between CD4 and CD8 compartments was small. A weaker secondary response peaked on day 5, the primary on day 15. Most clones from primary vaccination were detected again post-booster (roughly 96% CD4, 88% CD8).

The sample was PBMCs, taken before the yellow fever booster vaccination. J is TRBJ2-1 and V is TRBV11-2; TRBD2 agrees at 13 bases. The TCR comes from a man between 18 and 35 years old who received the YFV17D yellow fever vaccine. CDR3 in DNA: TGTGCCAGCAGCACCCGGACTAGCGGGAGAAACAATGAGCAGTTCTTC. It yields the protein CASSTRTSGRNNEQFF.